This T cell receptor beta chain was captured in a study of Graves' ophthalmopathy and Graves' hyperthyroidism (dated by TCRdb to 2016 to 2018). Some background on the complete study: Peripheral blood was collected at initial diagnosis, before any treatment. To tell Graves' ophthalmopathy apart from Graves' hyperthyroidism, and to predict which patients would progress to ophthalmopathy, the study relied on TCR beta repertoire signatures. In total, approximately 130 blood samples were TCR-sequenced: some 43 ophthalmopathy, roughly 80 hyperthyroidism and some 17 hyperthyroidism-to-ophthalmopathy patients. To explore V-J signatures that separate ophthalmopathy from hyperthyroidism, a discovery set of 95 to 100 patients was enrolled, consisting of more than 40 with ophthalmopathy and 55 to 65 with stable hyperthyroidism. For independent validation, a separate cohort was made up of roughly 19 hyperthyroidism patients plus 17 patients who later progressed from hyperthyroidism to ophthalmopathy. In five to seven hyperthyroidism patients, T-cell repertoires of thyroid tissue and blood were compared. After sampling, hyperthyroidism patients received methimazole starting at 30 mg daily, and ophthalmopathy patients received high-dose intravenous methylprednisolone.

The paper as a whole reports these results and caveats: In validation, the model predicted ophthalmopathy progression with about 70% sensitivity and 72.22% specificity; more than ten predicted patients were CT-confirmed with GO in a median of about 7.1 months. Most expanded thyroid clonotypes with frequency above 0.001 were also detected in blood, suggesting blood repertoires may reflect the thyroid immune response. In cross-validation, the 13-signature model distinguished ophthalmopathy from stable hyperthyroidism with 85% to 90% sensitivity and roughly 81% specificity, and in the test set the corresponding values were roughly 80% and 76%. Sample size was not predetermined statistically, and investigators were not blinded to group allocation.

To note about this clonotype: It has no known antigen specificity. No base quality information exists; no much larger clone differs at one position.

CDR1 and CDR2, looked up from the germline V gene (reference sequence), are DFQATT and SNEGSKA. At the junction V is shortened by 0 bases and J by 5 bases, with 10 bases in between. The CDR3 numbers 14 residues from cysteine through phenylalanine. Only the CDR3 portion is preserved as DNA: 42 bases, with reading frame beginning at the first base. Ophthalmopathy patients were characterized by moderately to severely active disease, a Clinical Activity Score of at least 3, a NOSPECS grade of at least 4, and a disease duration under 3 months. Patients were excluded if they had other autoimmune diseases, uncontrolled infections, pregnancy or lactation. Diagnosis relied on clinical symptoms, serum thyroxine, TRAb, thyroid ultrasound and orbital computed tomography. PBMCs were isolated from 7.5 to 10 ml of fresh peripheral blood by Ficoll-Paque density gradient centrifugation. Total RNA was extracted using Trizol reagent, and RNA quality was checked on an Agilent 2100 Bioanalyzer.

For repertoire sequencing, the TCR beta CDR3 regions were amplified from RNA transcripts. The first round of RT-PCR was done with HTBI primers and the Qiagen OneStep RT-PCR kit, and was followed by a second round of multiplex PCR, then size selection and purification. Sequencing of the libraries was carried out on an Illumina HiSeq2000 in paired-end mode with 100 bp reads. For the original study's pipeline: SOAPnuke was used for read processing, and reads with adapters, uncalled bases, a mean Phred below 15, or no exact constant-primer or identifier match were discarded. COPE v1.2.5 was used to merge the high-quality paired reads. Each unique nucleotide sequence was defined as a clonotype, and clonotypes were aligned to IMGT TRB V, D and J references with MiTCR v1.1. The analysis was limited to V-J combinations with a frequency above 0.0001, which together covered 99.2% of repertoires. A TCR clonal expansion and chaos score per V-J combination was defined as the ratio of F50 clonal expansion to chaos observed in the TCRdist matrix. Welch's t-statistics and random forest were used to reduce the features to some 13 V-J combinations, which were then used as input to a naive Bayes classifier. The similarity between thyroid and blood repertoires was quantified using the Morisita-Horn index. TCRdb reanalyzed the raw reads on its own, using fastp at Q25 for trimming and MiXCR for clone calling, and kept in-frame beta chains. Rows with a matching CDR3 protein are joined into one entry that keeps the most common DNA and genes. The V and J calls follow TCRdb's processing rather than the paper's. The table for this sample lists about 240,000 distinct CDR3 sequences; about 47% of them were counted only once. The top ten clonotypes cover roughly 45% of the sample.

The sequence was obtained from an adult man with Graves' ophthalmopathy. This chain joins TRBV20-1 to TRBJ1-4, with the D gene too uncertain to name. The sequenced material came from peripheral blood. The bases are TGCAGTGCTAGAGATGACGACCTAAATGAAAAACTGTTTTTT. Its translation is CSARDDDLNEKLFF.